This T cell receptor (beta chain) was identified in a study of neurological immune-mediated disorders. From germline, CDR1 is LNHNV and CDR2 YYDKDF (reference sequence). Trimming pared 0 bases from V and 4 bases from J, leaving 12 bases between. CDR3 length: 15 residues. MiXCR, run by TCRdb on the 5' RACE reads, gives a single entry per CDR3 protein. The table lists about 80,000 distinct CDR3 sequences, about 9.5% of them singletons. At least ten counts were recorded for this clonotype. The chain has TRBV15 and TRBJ1-1; D unresolved. This TCR was sampled from a man in his fifties or sixties in good health. Sequences were obtained from PBMCs. CDR3 loop: CATSRDGDWVTEAFF. CDR3 bases: TGTGCCACCAGCAGAGATGGGGATTGGGTCACTGAAGCTTTCTTT. The full variable domain, its missing parts supplied by reference TRBV15 and TRBJ1-1, is DAMVIQNPRYQVTQFGKPVTLSCSQTLNHNVMYWYQQKSSQAPKLLFHYYDKDFNNEADTPDNFQSRRPNTSFCFLDIRSPGLGDTAMYLCATSRDGDWVTEAFFGQGTRLTVV.